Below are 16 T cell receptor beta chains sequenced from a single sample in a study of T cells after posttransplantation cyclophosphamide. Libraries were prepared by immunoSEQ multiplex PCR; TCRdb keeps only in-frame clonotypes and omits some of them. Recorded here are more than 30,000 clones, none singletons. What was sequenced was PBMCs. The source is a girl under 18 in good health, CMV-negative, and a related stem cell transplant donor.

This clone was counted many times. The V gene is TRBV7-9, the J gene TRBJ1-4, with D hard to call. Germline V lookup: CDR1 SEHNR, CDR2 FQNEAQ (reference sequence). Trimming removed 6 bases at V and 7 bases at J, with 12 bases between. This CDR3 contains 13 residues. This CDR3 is CASSPPGVEKLFF. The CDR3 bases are TGTGCCAGCAGTCCCCCCGGGGTTGAAAAACTGTTTTTT.

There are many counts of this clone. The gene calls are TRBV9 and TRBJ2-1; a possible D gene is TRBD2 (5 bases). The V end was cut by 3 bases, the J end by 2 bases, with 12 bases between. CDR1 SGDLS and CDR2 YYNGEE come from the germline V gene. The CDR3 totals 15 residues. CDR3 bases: TGTGCCAGCAGCGATGGGAGCCCCCCCTACAATGAGCAGTTCTTC. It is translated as CASSDGSPPYNEQFF.

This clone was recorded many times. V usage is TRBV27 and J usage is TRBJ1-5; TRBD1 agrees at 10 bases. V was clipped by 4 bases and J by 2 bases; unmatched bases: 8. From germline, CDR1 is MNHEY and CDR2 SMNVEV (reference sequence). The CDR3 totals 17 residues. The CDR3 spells CASSSIAGTGGNQPQHF. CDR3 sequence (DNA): TGTGCCAGCAGTTCGATTGCCGGGACAGGGGGCAATCAGCCCCAGCATTTT.

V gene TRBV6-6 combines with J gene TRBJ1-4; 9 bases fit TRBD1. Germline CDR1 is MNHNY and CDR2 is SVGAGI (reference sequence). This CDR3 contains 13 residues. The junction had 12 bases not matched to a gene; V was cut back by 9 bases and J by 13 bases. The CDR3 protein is CASMTGGGRGLFF. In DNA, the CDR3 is TGTGCCAGTATGACAGGGGGGGGAAGGGGACTGTTTTTT.

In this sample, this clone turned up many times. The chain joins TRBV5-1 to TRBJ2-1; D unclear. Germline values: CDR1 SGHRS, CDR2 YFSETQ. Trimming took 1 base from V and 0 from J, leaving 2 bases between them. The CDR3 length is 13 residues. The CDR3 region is CASSLRSYNEQFF. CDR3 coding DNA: TGCGCCAGCAGCTTGCGCTCCTACAATGAGCAGTTCTTC.

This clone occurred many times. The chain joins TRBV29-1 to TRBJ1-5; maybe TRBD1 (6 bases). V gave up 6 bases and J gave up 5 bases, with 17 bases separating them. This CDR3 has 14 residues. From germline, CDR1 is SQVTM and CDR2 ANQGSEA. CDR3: CSVQEGGGHQPQHF. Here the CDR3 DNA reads TGCAGCGTACAGGAAGGGGGGGGCCATCAGCCCCAGCATTTT.

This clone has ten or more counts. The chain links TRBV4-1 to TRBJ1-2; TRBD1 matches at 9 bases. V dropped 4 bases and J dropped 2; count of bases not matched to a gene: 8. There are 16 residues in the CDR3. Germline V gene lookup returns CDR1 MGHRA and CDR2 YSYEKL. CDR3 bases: TGCGCCAGCAGCCTACCCGGACAGGGGAGAAACTATGGCTACACCTTC. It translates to CASSLPGQGRNYGYTF.

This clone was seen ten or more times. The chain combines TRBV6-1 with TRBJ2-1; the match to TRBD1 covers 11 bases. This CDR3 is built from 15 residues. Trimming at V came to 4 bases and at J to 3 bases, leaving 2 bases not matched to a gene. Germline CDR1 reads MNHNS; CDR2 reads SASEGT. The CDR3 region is CASSAGTGGYNEQFF. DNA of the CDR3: TGTGCCAGCAGTGCCGGGACAGGGGGCTACAATGAGCAGTTCTTC.

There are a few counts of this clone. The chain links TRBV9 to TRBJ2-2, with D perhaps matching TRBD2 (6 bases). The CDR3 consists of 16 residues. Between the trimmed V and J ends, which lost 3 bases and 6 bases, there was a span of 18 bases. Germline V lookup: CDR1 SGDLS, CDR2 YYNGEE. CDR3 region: CASSGYGSGSAGELFF. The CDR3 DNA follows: TGTGCCAGCAGCGGGTACGGGAGTGGGAGCGCCGGGGAGCTGTTTTTT.

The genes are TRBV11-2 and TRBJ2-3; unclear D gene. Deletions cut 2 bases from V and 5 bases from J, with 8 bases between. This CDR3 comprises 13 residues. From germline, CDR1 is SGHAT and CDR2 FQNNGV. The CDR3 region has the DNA TGTGCCAGCAGCTTATCTCGCGGAGATACGCAGTATTTT. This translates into CASSLSRGDTQYF.

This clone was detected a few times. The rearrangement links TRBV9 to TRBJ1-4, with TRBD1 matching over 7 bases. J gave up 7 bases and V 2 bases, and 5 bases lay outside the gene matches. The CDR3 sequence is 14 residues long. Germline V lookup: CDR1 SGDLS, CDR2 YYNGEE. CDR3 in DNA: TGTGCCAGCAGCGTGAGAGGGGGCTCTGAAAAACTGTTTTTT. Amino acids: CASSVRGGSEKLFF.

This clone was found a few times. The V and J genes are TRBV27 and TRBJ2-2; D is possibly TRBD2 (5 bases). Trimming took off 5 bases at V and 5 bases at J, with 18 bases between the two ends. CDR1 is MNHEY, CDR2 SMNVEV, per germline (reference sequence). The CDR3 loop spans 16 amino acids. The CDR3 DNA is TGTGCCAGCAGTGCGGACTTCCAAGGTGTAACCGGGGAGCTGTTTTTT. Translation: CASSADFQGVTGELFF.

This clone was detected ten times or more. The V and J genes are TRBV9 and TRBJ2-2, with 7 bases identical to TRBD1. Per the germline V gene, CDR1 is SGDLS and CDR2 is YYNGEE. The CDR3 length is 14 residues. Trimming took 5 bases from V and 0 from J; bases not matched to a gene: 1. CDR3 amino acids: CASRGTANTGELFF. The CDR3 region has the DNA TGTGCCAGCAGGGGGACAGCGAACACCGGGGAGCTGTTTTTT.

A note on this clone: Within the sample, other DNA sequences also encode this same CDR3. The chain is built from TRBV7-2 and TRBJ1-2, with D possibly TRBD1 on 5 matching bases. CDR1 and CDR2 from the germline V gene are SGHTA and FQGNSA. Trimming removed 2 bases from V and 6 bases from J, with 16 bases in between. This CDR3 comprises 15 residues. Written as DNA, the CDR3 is TGTGCCAGCAGCTTATCGAGACAGACCCTAGATGGCTACACCTTC. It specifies CASSLSRQTLDGYTF.

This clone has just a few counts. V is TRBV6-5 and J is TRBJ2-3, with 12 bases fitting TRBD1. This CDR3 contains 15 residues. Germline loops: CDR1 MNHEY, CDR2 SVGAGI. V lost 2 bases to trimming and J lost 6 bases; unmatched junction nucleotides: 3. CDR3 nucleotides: TGTGCCAGCAGTTACGGGACAGGGGGCTTGGATACGCAGTATTTT. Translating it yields CASSYGTGGLDTQYF.

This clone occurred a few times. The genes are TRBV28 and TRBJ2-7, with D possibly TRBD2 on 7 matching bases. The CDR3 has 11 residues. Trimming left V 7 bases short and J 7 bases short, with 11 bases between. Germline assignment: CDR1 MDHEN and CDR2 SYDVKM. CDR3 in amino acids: CASNRGGEQYF. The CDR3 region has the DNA TGTGCCAGCAATAGGGGGGGGGAGCAGTACTTC.